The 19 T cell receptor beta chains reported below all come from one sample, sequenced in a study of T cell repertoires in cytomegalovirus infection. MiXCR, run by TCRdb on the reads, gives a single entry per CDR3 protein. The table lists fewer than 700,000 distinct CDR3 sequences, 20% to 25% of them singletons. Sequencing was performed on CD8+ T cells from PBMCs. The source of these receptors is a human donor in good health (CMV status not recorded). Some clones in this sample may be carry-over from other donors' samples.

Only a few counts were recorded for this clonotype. The CDR3, as DNA: TGTGCCAGCAGCTTAGCGGGGGCGAGCTCCTACGAGCAGTACTTC. It encodes CASSLAGASSYEQYF. The chain joins TRBV7-9 to TRBJ2-7; perhaps TRBD1 as D (6 bases). Germline CDR1 is SEHNR and CDR2 is FQNEAQ (reference sequence). The CDR3 has 15 amino acids. Deletions cut 0 bases from V and 0 bases from J, with 9 bases between.

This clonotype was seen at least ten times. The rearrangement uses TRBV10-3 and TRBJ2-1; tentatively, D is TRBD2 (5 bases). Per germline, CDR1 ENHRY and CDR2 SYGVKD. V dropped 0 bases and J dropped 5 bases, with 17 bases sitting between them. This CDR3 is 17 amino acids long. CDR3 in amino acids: CAISESERVRSDNEQFF. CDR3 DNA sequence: TGTGCCATCAGTGAGTCGGAGAGGGTTCGATCGGACAATGAGCAGTTCTTC.

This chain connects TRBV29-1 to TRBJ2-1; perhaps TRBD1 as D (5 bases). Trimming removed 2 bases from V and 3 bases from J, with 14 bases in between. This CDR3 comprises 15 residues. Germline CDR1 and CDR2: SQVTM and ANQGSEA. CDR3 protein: CSVETRDSLYNEQFF. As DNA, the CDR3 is TGCAGCGTTGAAACTCGTGACAGCCTCTACAATGAGCAGTTCTTC.

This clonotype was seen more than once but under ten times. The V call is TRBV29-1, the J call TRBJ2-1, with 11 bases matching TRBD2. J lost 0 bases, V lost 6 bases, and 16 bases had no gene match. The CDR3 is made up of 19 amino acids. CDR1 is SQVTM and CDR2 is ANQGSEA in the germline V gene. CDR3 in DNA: TGCAGCGTGAGGGCTACTAGCGGGGGAAACTGGGGCTCCTACAATGAGCAGTTCTTC. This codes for CSVRATSGGNWGSYNEQFF.

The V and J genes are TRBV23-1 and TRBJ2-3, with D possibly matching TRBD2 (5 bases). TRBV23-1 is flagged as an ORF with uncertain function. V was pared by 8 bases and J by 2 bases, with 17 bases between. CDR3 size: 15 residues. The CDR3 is CASLEEDPFTDTQYF. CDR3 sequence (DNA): TGCGCCAGCCTCGAGGAGGACCCATTCACAGATACGCAGTATTTT.

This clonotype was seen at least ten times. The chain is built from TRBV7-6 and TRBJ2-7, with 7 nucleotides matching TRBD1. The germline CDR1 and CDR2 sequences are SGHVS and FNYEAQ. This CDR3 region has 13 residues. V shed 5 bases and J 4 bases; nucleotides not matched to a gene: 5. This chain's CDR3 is CASSPTGQYEQYF. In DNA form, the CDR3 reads TGTGCCAGCAGCCCGACAGGGCAATACGAGCAGTACTTC. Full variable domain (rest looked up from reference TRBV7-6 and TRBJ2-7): GAGVSQSPRYKVTKRGQDVALRCDPISGHVSLYWYRQALGQGPEFLTYFNYEAQQDKSGLPNDRFSAERPEGSISTLTIQRTEQRDSAMYRCASSPTGQYEQYFGPGTRLTVT.

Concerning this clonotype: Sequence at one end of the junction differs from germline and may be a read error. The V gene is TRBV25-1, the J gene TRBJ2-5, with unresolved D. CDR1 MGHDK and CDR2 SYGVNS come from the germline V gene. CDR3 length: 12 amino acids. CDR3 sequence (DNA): TGTGCCAGCAAACGAGCAGGAGAGATCCAGTACTTC. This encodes CASKRAGEIQYF.

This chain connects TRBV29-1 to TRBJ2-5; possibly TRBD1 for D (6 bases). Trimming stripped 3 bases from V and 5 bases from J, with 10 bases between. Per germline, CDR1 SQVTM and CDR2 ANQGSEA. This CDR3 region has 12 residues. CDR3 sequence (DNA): TGCAGCGTTGAGAAGGGGGTTGAGACCCAGTACTTC. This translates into CSVEKGVETQYF.

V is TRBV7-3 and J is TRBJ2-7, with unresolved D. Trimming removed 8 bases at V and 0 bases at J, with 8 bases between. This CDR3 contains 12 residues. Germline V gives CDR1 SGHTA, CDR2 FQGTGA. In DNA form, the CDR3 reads TGTGCCAGCGGATTGGCCTCCTACGAGCAGTACTTC. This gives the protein CASGLASYEQYF.

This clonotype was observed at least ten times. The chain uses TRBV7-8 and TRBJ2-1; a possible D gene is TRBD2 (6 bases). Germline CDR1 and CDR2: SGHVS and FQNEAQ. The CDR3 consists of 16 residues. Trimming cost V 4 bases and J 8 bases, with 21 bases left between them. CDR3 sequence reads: CASSSVGRTKGDEQFF. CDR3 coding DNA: TGTGCCAGCAGCTCTGTGGGGAGGACGAAAGGGGATGAGCAGTTCTTC.

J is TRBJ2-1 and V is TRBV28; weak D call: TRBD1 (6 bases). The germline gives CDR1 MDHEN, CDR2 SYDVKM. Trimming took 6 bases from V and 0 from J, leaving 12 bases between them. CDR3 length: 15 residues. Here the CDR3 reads CASRWTDSSYNEQFF. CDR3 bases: TGTGCCAGCAGATGGACAGACAGCTCCTACAATGAGCAGTTCTTC.

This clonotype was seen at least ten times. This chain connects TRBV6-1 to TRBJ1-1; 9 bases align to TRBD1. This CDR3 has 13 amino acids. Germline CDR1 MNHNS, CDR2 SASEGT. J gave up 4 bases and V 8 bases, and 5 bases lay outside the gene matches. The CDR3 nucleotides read TGTGCCAGCGGAGGACAGGGGATCACTGAAGCTTTCTTT. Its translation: CASGGQGITEAFF.

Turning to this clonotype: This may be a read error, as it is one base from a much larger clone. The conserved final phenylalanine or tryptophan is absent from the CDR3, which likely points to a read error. CDR3 sequence reads: CASSEGPTYEQYS. The CDR3 DNA follows: TGTGCCAGCAGCGAGGGGCCCACCTACGAGCAGTACTCC. The rearrangement joins TRBV6-8 to TRBJ2-7; D may be TRBD1 or TRBD2 (5 bases each). Trimming removed 6 bases from V and 2 bases from J, with 11 bases in between. This CDR3 has 13 residues. Germline lookup yields CDR1 MNHGY and CDR2 SAAAGT.

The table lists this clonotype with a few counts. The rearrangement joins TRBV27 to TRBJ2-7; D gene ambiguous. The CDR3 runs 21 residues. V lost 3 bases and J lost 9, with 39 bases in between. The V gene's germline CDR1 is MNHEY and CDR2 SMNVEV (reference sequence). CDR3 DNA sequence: TGTGCCAGCAGTTTGAGGATCCGCTCCCGCCCCACCACTCCGCGGAATAACGCGCAGTACGTC. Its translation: CASSLRIRSRPTTPRNNAQYV.

The CDR3 loop reads CASSWSRTGPYEQYF. CDR3 DNA sequence: TGTGCCAGCAGTTGGTCTCGGACAGGCCCCTACGAGCAGTACTTC. This sequence joins TRBV7-8 and TRBJ2-7; 7 nucleotides line up with TRBD1. This CDR3 comprises 15 residues. Germline loops: CDR1 SGHVS, CDR2 FQNEAQ. With V trimmed by 6 bases and J by 2 bases, 10 bases remained unmatched.

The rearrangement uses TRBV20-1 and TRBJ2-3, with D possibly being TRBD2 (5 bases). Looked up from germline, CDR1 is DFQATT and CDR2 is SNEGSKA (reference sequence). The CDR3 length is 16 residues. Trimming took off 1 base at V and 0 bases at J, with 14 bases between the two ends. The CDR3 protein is CSARVGEMFSTDTQYF. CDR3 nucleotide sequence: TGCAGTGCTAGAGTCGGGGAAATGTTTAGCACAGATACGCAGTATTTT.

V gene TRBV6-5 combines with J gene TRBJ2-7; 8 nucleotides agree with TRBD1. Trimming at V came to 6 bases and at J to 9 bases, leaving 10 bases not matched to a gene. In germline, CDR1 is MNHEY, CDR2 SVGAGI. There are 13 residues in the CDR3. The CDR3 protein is CASRLQGAPRQYF. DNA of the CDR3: TGTGCCAGCAGGCTTCAGGGGGCGCCGCGGCAGTACTTC.

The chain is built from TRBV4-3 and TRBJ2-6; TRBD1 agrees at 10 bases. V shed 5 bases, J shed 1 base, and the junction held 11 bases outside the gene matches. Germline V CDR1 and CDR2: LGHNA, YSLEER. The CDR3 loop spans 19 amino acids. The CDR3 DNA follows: TGCGCCAGCAGCAAACTCTGGACAGGGGGGGGATCTGGGGCCAACGTCCTGACTTTC. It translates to CASSKLWTGGGSGANVLTF.

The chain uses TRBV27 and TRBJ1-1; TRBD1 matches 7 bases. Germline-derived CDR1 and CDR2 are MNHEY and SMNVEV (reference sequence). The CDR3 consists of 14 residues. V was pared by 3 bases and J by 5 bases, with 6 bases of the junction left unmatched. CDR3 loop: CASSFNRGGTEAFF. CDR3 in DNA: TGTGCCAGCAGTTTCAACAGGGGTGGTACTGAAGCTTTCTTT.